These T cell receptor beta chains were read from a single sample in a study of T cell responses to AZD1222 COVID-19 vaccine. Libraries were prepared by immunoSEQ multiplex PCR; TCRdb keeps only in-frame clonotypes and omits some of them. Of around 78,000 clones in the sample, roughly 87% were seen once. The sample consisted of peripheral blood, taken on day 0 of AZD1222 vaccination. Receptors were obtained from an adult in good health. The CDR3 runs from the conserved cysteine through the conserved F or W. D genes are given only for firm matches. Not all rows give a size; the values are once, few, many and, for expanded clones, a class.

j_call v_call clone_size d_call cdr3_aa cdr3_nt
TRBJ1-6 TRBV10-2 - - CASSEPDRPLHF TGCGCCAGCAGTGAGCCGGACAGACCCCTCCACTTT
TRBJ1-3 TRBV5-1 - - CASRDSSSGNTIYF TGCGCCAGTCGCGACAGTAGCTCTGGAAACACCATATATTTT
TRBJ1-2 TRBV29-1 once - CSVEEGDYGYTF TGCAGCGTTGAGGAAGGGGACTATGGCTACACCTTC
TRBJ1-1 TRBV14 - - CASSQDRGRVNTEAFF TGTGCCAGCAGCCAAGATAGGGGCAGGGTGAACACTGAAGCTTTCTTT
TRBJ2-5 TRBV11-1 - - CASSLEDWGKTQYF TGTGCCAGCAGCCTAGAGGATTGGGGGAAGACCCAGTACTTC
TRBJ2-3 TRBV6-4 - TRBD1 CASSRDRGTDTQYF TGTGCCAGCAGCCGGGACAGGGGAACAGATACGCAGTATTTT
TRBJ2-1 TRBV21-1 - - CASSTLTTVLGPHTPNEQFF TGTGCCAGCAGCACACTAACGACAGTTCTGGGGCCTCATACGCCTAATGAGCAGTTCTTC
TRBJ1-2 TRBV15 - - CATSRGLRPVTIYGYTF TGTGCCACCAGCAGAGGTCTGAGACCCGTAACTATCTATGGCTACACCTTC
TRBJ2-3 TRBV5-1 - - CASSTEGQSDTQYF TGCGCCAGCAGCACGGAAGGACAGTCGGATACGCAGTATTTT
TRBJ1-5 TRBV2 - TRBD1 CASSGQTGSNQPQHF TGTGCCAGCAGTGGACAGACAGGGAGCAATCAGCCCCAGCATTTT
TRBJ1-5 TRBV4-1 - TRBD1 CASSLRDRGSQPQHF TGCGCCAGCAGCCTGCGGGACAGGGGGTCACAGCCCCAGCATTTT
TRBJ1-2 TRBV3-1/TRBV3-2 - - CASSQASGGGYGYTF TGTGCCAGCAGCCAAGCTTCTGGGGGGGGCTATGGCTACACCTTC
TRBJ1-6 TRBV28 - - CASSLRLSPLHF TGTGCCAGCAGTTTAAGGCTTTCACCCCTCCACTTT
TRBJ2-7 TRBV5-8 - - CASSLLHVGIGYEQYF TGTGCCAGCAGCTTGTTGCACGTGGGTATCGGCTACGAGCAGTACTTC
TRBJ1-3 TRBV27 - TRBD1 CASRKDRGNTIYF TGTGCCAGCAGGAAGGACAGGGGAAACACCATATATTTT
TRBJ2-5 TRBV3-1/TRBV3-2 - - CASSQIRIQETQYF TGTGCCAGCAGCCAGATTCGGATTCAAGAGACCCAGTACTTC
TRBJ1-1 TRBV28 once - CASVRVNTEAFF TGTGCCAGCGTCCGTGTCAACACTGAAGCTTTCTTT